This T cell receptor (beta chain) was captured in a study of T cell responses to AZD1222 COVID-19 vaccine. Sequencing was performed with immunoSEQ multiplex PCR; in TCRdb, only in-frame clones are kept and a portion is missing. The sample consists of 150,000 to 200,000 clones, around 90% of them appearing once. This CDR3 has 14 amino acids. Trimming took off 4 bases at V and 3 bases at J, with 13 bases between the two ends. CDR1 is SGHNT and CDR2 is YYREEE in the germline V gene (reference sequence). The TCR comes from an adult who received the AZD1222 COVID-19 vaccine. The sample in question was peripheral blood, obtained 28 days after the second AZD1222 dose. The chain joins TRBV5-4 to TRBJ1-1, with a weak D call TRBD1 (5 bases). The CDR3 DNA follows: TGTGCCAGCAGCCGTGAGGGGTGGGACACTGAAGCTTTCTTT. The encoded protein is CASSREGWDTEAFF.